The sequence of this T cell receptor (beta chain) was determined in a study of human T cells and chemical hapten exposure. Study information: DPC (0.01%) was patch tested on the upper back and read at 6 days.

Looked up from germline, CDR1 is DFQATT and CDR2 is SNEGSKA (reference sequence). This CDR3 is 14 amino acids long. Trimming took off 1 base at V and 4 bases at J, with 13 bases between the two ends. In this sample, this clonotype turned up a few times. Its target is not known. Overall study findings and caveats: Higher patch test scores went with higher counts of PT1 expanded TCRs.

The time point was: pre-sensitization, week 0. Stated treatment: therapeutic diphenylcyclopropenone sensitization with weekly scalp DPC. The study's library attached unique molecular identifiers to single cDNA molecules. Methods used by the authors: Samples had a median of 95,638 TCRs, ranging roughly 20,000 to 750,000. One entry per CDR3 protein results from TCRdb running MiXCR on the RACE reads. The V and J calls, along with clone size, are taken from TCRdb and not from the paper's own processing. The repertoire holds more than 250,000 distinct CDR3 sequences, with about 8.6% as singletons. This chain joins TRBV20-1 and TRBJ1-2, with D possibly matching TRBD1 (6 bases). The input for sequencing was whole blood, taken in connection with sensitization to the hapten diphenylcyclopropenone (DPC). The sequence was collected from a woman in her 40s with alopecia areata. Some clones in this sample may be carry-over from other donors' samples. The DNA of the CDR3 is TGCAGTGCTAGAGGACAGGAGGGGAGCTATGGCTACACCTTC. It is translated as CSARGQEGSYGYTF.